These T cell receptor beta chains were read from a single sample in a study of fetal regulatory T cell absence and autoimmunity. Sequencing used immunoSEQ multiplex PCR; TCRdb keeps in-frame clones, though not all of them. The sample lists about 43,000 clones; around 83% were seen once. The specimen was cord blood. The receptors come from a newborn boy with IPEX syndrome. Each CDR3 is given with its conserved first and last residue. D genes are given only for firm matches. Clone size is stated in some rows and not others, as once, few, many or a class when expanded.

j_call clone_size d_call v_call cdr3_nt cdr3_aa
TRBJ1-2 few NA TRBV19 TGTGCCAGTAGTATTGGTTATGGCTACACCTTC CASSIGYGYTF
TRBJ1-4 NA NA TRBV9 TGTGCCAGCAGCCCTAAGGTCCTTTTCGGAAAACTGTTTTTT CASSPKVLFGKLFF
TRBJ2-7 NA NA TRBV4-1 TGCGCCAGCAGCCAAGATTCAGAGGGTAGCAACGAGCAGTACTTC CASSQDSEGSNEQYF
TRBJ2-5 few TRBD1 TRBV19 TGTGCCAGTAGTATTTGGGCAGGGGGCGCGGAGACCCAGTACTTC CASSIWAGGAETQYF
TRBJ2-1 few TRBD2 TRBV11-2 TGTGCCAGCAGCTGGGGACTAGCGGGGGTGGAGCAGTTCTTC CASSWGLAGVEQFF
TRBJ1-2 NA NA TRBV7-9 TGTGCCAGCAGCCCACAGGGTCCCAACTATGGCTACACCTTC CASSPQGPNYGYTF
TRBJ2-3 NA NA TRBV7-9 TGTGCCAGCAGCTTGAGCTACGGGATCGGCACAGATACGCAGTATTTT CASSLSYGIGTDTQYF
TRBJ1-1 once TRBD1 TRBV11-2 TGTGCCAGCAGCTTAGTCCCCAGGGGGCTCAGCACTGAAGCTTTCTTT CASSLVPRGLSTEAFF
TRBJ1-2 once NA TRBV30 TGTGCCTGGACAGGGGCCCTTTCTAACTATGGCTACACCTTC CAWTGALSNYGYTF
TRBJ2-7 NA TRBD2 TRBV10-3 TGTGCCATCAGGTGGGCTAGCGGGAGTAGTGAGCAGTACTTC CAIRWASGSSEQYF
TRBJ1-1 NA NA TRBV6-5 TGTGCCAGCAGTTCGTCGCCCAACACTGAAGCTTTCTTT CASSSSPNTEAFF
TRBJ2-5 NA TRBD1 TRBV5-6 TGTGCCAGCAGCCCTTCCGACAGGGGAGAGTGGCAAGAGACCCAGTACTTC CASSPSDRGEWQETQYF
TRBJ2-5 NA TRBD2 TRBV7-7 TGTGCTAGCAGCATTAGCGGGGGCCGAGGAGAGACCCAGTACTTC CASSISGGRGETQYF
TRBJ1-2 NA TRBD1 TRBV27 TGTGCCAGCAGTCCACAGGGGGCCCATGGCTACACCTTC CASSPQGAHGYTF
TRBJ1-4 once NA TRBV4-2 TGTGCCAGCAGCCCCAGGGCAAATGAAAAACTGTTTTTT CASSPRANEKLFF
TRBJ2-7 NA TRBD1 TRBV4-1 TGCGCCAGCAGCCAAGGTTACAGGGGGCGCGAGCAGTACTTC CASSQGYRGREQYF
TRBJ2-7 few NA TRBV30 TGTGCCTGGAGTGTAGGGGGCGAGCAGTACTTC CAWSVGGEQYF
TRBJ1-2 once NA TRBV5-1 TGCGCCAGCAGCCCCCAAGCGGGGAACTATGGCTACACCTTC CASSPQAGNYGYTF
TRBJ2-7 NA NA TRBV6-5 TGTGCCAGCAGTGAATTCAGCGTCCCCTACGAGCAGTACTTC CASSEFSVPYEQYF
TRBJ2-3 NA TRBD2 TRBV11-2 TGTGCCAGCAGCCAGGGACTAGCGGTAATAAGCACAGATACGCAGTATTTT CASSQGLAVISTDTQYF
TRBJ2-5 NA NA TRBV10-1 TGCGCCAGCAGTGAGGAAGGGAGGTCCTTGGAGACCCAGTACTTC CASSEEGRSLETQYF
TRBJ1-6 NA TRBD1 TRBV11-3 TGTGCCAGCAGCCCCGGGACAGGGGCCCCCCTCCACTTT CASSPGTGAPLHF
TRBJ2-5 once NA TRBV9 TGTGCCAGCAAGGCAGGGGACTACCAAGAGACCCAGTACTTC CASKAGDYQETQYF
TRBJ1-4 NA NA TRBV4-3 TGCGCCAGCAGCCAAGAGCCCAAGGGGGGTGGATGGGAAAAACTGTTTTTT CASSQEPKGGGWEKLFF
TRBJ2-2 NA TRBD2 TRBV4-2 TGTGCCAGCAGCCAAGAGTCGAGCGGGGCGCTCACCGGGGAGCTGTTTTTT CASSQESSGALTGELFF
TRBJ1-2 NA TRBD1 TRBV25-1 TGTGCCAGCAGTGAATCTACGGACAGGGGGGATGGCTACACCTTC CASSESTDRGDGYTF
TRBJ2-7 NA TRBD2 TRBV6-5 TGTGCCAGCAGTTTCAGGACTAGCGGGAGTACCTACGAGCAGTACTTC CASSFRTSGSTYEQYF
TRBJ2-1 NA TRBD2 TRBV10-3 TGTGCCATCAGTGAGCCGGGACTAGCGTACAATGAGCAGTTCTTC CAISEPGLAYNEQFF